This is a list of T cell receptor beta chains from one sample in a study of blood T cell repertoires in COVID-19. TCRdb keeps only in-frame clones here, not all; method: immunoSEQ multiplex PCR. The data show about 280,000 clones, roughly 85% seen once. The sample taken for sequencing was peripheral blood. Source of these receptors: a human donor in a cohort sampled during active COVID-19. Both conserved end residues are part of each CDR3. A D gene is named only where the DNA matches it firmly. Size is omitted from some rows. Given values are once, few, many or a class for expanded clones.

TRBD2,TRBJ2-7,TRBV7-3,NA,TGTGCCAGCAGCTTAGGGACTAGTTATGTCCACGAGCAGTACTTC,CASSLGTSYVHEQYF
TRBD2,TRBJ2-3,TRBV6-1,NA,TGTGCCAGCAGTGAATTACTAGCGGCTAGCACAGATACGCAGTATTTT,CASSELLAASTDTQYF
NA,TRBJ1-2,TRBV5-1,NA,TGCGCCAGCAGCTTGGACGTTGAGGGCTACACCTTC,CASSLDVEGYTF
NA,TRBJ2-6,TRBV19,once,TGTGCCAGTAGTACCAGATCGTACCCGGCTAGCTCTGGGGCCAACGTCCTGACTTTC,CASSTRSYPASSGANVLTF
NA,TRBJ2-7,TRBV7-9,NA,TGTGCCAGCAGCCCATCCCTTAGCTCCTACGAGCAGTACTTC,CASSPSLSSYEQYF
NA,TRBJ1-1,TRBV5-1,NA,TGCGCCAGCAGCTTAACAGGAATCACTGAAGCTTTCTTT,CASSLTGITEAFF
NA,TRBJ2-1,TRBV27,NA,TGTGCCAGCAGTTTAAGTGGGAGGATCGTCTACAATGAGCAGTTCTTC,CASSLSGRIVYNEQFF
TRBD1,TRBJ2-1,TRBV5-8,NA,TGTGCCAGCATTAACAGGGGGCGGGTACCGCAGCAGTTCTTC,CASINRGRVPQQFF
NA,TRBJ1-3,TRBV5-1,NA,TGCGCCAGCAGCTTTGGAGTCTCTGGAAACACCATATATTTT,CASSFGVSGNTIYF
TRBD1,TRBJ1-5,TRBV11-3,NA,TGTGCCAGCAGGAACCGGGACAGGGGATCCGGAGGGAGCAATCAGCCCCAGCATTTT,CASRNRDRGSGGSNQPQHF
TRBD1,TRBJ1-6,TRBV19,few,TGTGCCAGTAGTCCTGACAGGGTTAACGTTTCACCCCTCCACTTT,CASSPDRVNVSPLHF
TRBD2,TRBJ2-7,TRBV5-1,NA,TGCGCCAGCAGCTTGGGAGGACTAGCGACCTTGGAGCAGTACTTC,CASSLGGLATLEQYF
NA,TRBJ1-5,TRBV6-5,few,TGTGCCAGCGCCAGGAATAGCAATCAGCCCCAGCATTTT,CASARNSNQPQHF
TRBD2,TRBJ2-7,TRBV6-5,NA,TGTGCCAGCAGTTACTTCCGGGACTCCGGGGGGTACGAGCAGTACTTC,CASSYFRDSGGYEQYF
TRBD2,TRBJ2-1,TRBV14,NA,TGTGCCAGCAGCCACACTAGCGGGAGGGCGAGCAATGAGCAGTTCTTC,CASSHTSGRASNEQFF
NA,TRBJ2-1,TRBV5-1,NA,TGCGCCAGCAGCTTGGAGGTGGGAGGAGTGGTCTTC,CASSLEVGGVVF
NA,TRBJ1-1,TRBV15,NA,TGTGCCACCAGCAGAAACCCCGGCGGCACTGAAGCTTTCTTT,CATSRNPGGTEAFF
TRBD2,TRBJ2-5,TRBV24-1,NA,TGTGCCACCAGTGACGCTCTAGCGGGCGTACAAGAGACCCAGTACTTC,CATSDALAGVQETQYF
NA,TRBJ2-3,TRBV27,NA,TGTGCCAGCAGTTTCGCGGGGGCGGATACGCAGTATTTT,CASSFAGADTQYF
NA,TRBJ2-1,TRBV11-3,NA,TGTGCCAGCAGCTTAAGTAGAGACAATGAGCAGTTCTTC,CASSLSRDNEQFF
NA,TRBJ1-6,TRBV5-1,NA,TGCGCCAGCACCCAGGGGAGCAATTCACCCCTCCACTTT,CASTQGSNSPLHF
TRBD2,TRBJ2-1,TRBV9,NA,TGTGCCAGCAGCCGGACTAGCGGGAGCTCCTACAATGAGCAGTTCTTC,CASSRTSGSSYNEQFF
TRBD2,TRBJ2-2,TRBV20-1,NA,TGCAGTGCTAGTTCCCTCCGTCGGGTAGCGGGAGCCGGGGAGCTGTTTTTT,CSASSLRRVAGAGELFF
TRBD1,TRBJ1-1,TRBV5-1,NA,TGCGCCAGCAGCTTGGAACGGACAGGCAGTAACACTGAAGCTTTCTTT,CASSLERTGSNTEAFF
NA,TRBJ2-3,TRBV28,NA,TGTGCCAGCAGAGTAGCGGCGACCCGCACAGATACGCAGTATTTT,CASRVAATRTDTQYF
NA,TRBJ1-2,TRBV2,NA,TGTGCCAGCAGCCTAAGCGGGGGGACCCCGTATGGCTACACCTTC,CASSLSGGTPYGYTF
NA,TRBJ1-3,TRBV2,NA,TGTGCCAGCAGACAGGGTTCTGGAAACACCATATATTTT,CASRQGSGNTIYF
NA,TRBJ1-3,TRBV7-9,NA,TGTGCCAGCAGCCGCGCGGAGGTCTCTGGAAACACCATATATTTT,CASSRAEVSGNTIYF
TRBD2,TRBJ2-1,TRBV5-1,NA,TGCGCCAGCAGAACGGGACAGATCACTAGCGGGAGCGCTGAGCAGTTCTTC,CASRTGQITSGSAEQFF
TRBD1,TRBJ1-2,TRBV5-3,NA,TGTGCCAACAGGGGAAACTATGGCTACACCTTC,CANRGNYGYTF
NA,TRBJ2-7,TRBV2,few,TGTGCCAGCAGTGATTTGACTAGGAGCTCCTACGAGCAGTACTTC,CASSDLTRSSYEQYF
TRBD1,TRBJ2-1,TRBV11-3,NA,TGTGCCAGAGGGGGACAGGGCCTCCCTCGGGCGTACAATGAGCAGTTCTTC,CARGGQGLPRAYNEQFF